This is a list of T cell receptor beta chains from one sample in a study of healthy donors' naive CD4 and CD8 T cells. One entry per CDR3 protein, called by TCRdb with MiXCR from the reads. The sample contains approximately 180,000 distinct CDR3 sequences, about four fifths of which appear only once. Sequencing was done on a sample of naive CD4+ and CD8+ T cells sorted from blood, pooled from several donors. These receptors originate from a pool of human donors in good health; the sample pools cells from several healthy donors. CDR3s include the opening cysteine and the closing phenylalanine or tryptophan. Each record gives: V gene, CDR3 protein.

TRBV19 | CASNEGWGYNEQFF
TRBV29-1 | CSVGPREANYGYTF
TRBV14 | CASSGRDEQFF
TRBV6-2/TRBV6-3 | CASSLSSGRPTYGYTF
TRBV20-1 | CSAQGVGYTF
TRBV29-1 | CSVEWEGTEAFF
TRBV15 | CATSRSGQGVGGYTF
TRBV29-1 | CSARRFGPTGVNEQFF
TRBV30 | CAWSVDSYNEQFF
TRBV5-5 | CASSLELGLRESYEQYF
TRBV19 | CATRLAWGNGELFF
TRBV4-3 | CASSQDGGTDTQYF
TRBV7-8 | CASSLQGASTDTQYF
TRBV19 | CATSNPGEPRDSSYEQYF
TRBV12-3/TRBV12-4 | CASSSGQGGSYGYTF